The 8 T cell receptor beta chains reported below all come from one sample, sequenced in a study of technical replicates of blood from a few donors. Assay: immunoSEQ multiplex PCR; the TCRdb copy retains only in-frame clones and omits some. In the table there are some 89,000 clones, approximately 95% of which are singletons. Sequenced: T cells isolated from PBMCs. Receptor source: a human donor in good health.

The rearrangement links TRBV9 to TRBJ2-5, with 14 bases identical to TRBD2. V was pared by 3 bases and J by 2 bases, with 3 bases of the junction left unmatched. The CDR3 is made up of 16 amino acids. The germline gives CDR1 SGDLS, CDR2 YYNGEE. The CDR3 spells CASSEGTSGGQETQYF. As DNA, the CDR3 is TGTGCCAGCAGCGAGGGGACTAGCGGGGGACAAGAGACCCAGTACTTC.

To note about this clone: A read error may produce the germline difference seen at one junction end. The rearrangement links TRBV7-7 to TRBJ2-7; TRBD1 matches at 9 bases. Germline CDR1 reads SSHAT; CDR2 reads FNYEAQ (reference sequence). The CDR3 consists of 15 residues. For the CDR3, the DNA is TGTGCTAGCAGTCCCACCGGGACAGGGCAGTACGAGCAGTACTTC. This translates into CASSPTGTGQYEQYF.

The sample holds one count of this clone. The V and J genes are TRBV19 and TRBJ2-5, with D perhaps matching TRBD2 (6 bases). V dropped 8 bases and J dropped 0 bases, with 19 bases sitting between them. This CDR3 has 16 amino acids. The germline V gene encodes CDR1 LNHDA and CDR2 SQIVND (reference sequence). The DNA of the CDR3 is TGTGCCAGTGCTCCTGTTCTAGCGCCAAACCAAGAGACCCAGTACTTC. It specifies CASAPVLAPNQETQYF.

The J gene is TRBJ2-5, the V gene TRBV30, with D tentatively TRBD2 (6 bases). The CDR3 length is 16 residues. The V end was cut by 1 base, the J end by 5 bases, with 20 bases between. Germline CDR1 and CDR2: GTSNPN and SVGIG (reference sequence). CDR3 sequence reads: CAWSGDFRGFRETQYF. In nucleotides, the CDR3 is TGTGCCTGGAGTGGGGACTTCCGAGGTTTTCGGGAGACCCAGTACTTC.

The chain links TRBV21-1 to TRBJ2-3; the table assigns TRBD2, which was not confirmed against the DNA. TRBV21-1 is designated a pseudogene. The CDR3 extends over 15 amino acids. CDR3 sequence (DNA): TGTGCCAGCAGCATAGCGGGAGGGCCAATAGATACGCAGTATTTT. This sequence encodes CASSIAGGPIDTQYF.

This clone has just a few counts. The CDR3, as DNA: TGTGCCATCGCCGGGACATCGAACACTGAAGCTTTCTTT. Its translation is CAIAGTSNTEAFF. The chain joins TRBV10-3 to TRBJ1-1; D is perhaps TRBD1 (6 bases). V was shortened by 8 bases and J by 1 base, with 11 bases between the two germline ends. This CDR3 contains 13 residues. Germline V gene sequence: CDR1 ENHRY, CDR2 SYGVKD.

V gene TRBV10-3 combines with J gene TRBJ2-7; TRBD2 matches 8 bases. Per the germline V gene, CDR1 is ENHRY and CDR2 is SYGVKD. CDR3 length equals 13 residues. V gave up 6 bases and J gave up 5 bases; unmatched junction bases: 6. The CDR3 coding sequence is TGTGCCATCAGCCCGGGACTAGGGGACGAGCAGTACTTC. It specifies CAISPGLGDEQYF.

The gene calls are TRBV5-1 and TRBJ2-1, with 8 bases matching TRBD1. The CDR3 runs to 15 residues. CDR1 and CDR2 (germline): SGHRS, YFSETQ. V dropped 5 bases and J dropped 5; count of bases not matched to a gene: 9. The CDR3 loop is CASSSAGGAHNEQFF. CDR3 bases: TGCGCCAGCAGTTCCGCAGGGGGCGCCCACAATGAGCAGTTCTTC. Combining the CDR3 with reference TRBV5-1 and TRBJ2-1 gives the whole variable domain KAGVTQTPRYLIKTRGQQVTLSCSPISGHRSVSWYQQTPGQGLQFLFEYFSETQRNKGNFPGRFSGRQFSNSRSEMNVSTLELGDSALYLCASSSAGGAHNEQFFGPGTRLTVL.